This T cell receptor (beta chain) emerged from a study of cytomegalovirus exposure and HLA in healthy donors. Findings and caveats of the study: Association of 15,000 to 20,000 TCR beta sequences with HLA alleles was found at 0.05 false discovery rate in a later analysis. In an earlier analysis, in some 540 donors, most V segments appeared productive either ~87% or ~30% of the time.

As regards this clone: Antigen: not known.

Researchers ran the PCR with 60 Vbeta and 13 Jbeta primers. Produced via immunoSEQ multiplex PCR; TCRdb's table is partial and in-frame only. The data show 150,000 to 250,000 clones, with approximately 78% seen just once and approximately 6.5% held by the top ten. The V gene's germline CDR1 is SGHVS and CDR2 FNYEAQ. The junction had 3 bases not matched to a gene; V was cut back by 4 bases and J by 4 bases. The CDR3 loop spans 13 amino acids. The specimen was PBMCs. This clonotype originated in a woman aged 45-65 years in good health and CMV-seropositive. The V call is TRBV7-6, the J call TRBJ1-2, with 7 bases identical to TRBD1. The CDR3 spells CASSSTGAYGYTF. CDR3 bases: TGTGCCAGCAGCTCCACAGGGGCCTATGGCTACACCTTC.